The T cell receptor beta chain described here comes from a study of T cell changes during pregnancy in multiple sclerosis. The CDR3 sequence is 13 residues long. Germline values: CDR1 ENHRY, CDR2 SYGVKD. V gave up 6 bases and J gave up 5 bases; unmatched junction bases: 6. Measured with immunoSEQ multiplex PCR; TCRdb has only the in-frame clones, and not every one. The data contain about 110,000 clones, about 90% of them singletons. This sample comprised peripheral blood, obtained in the third trimester of pregnancy. The TCR sequence derives from a female donor with multiple sclerosis, enrolled in a pregnancy study. The chain has TRBV10-3 and TRBJ1-1; 7 bases fit TRBD1. The CDR3 bases are TGTGCCATCAGGGACAGGAGCGTTACTGAAGCTTTCTTT. Its translation: CAIRDRSVTEAFF.